These 4 T cell receptor beta chains came from one sample sequenced in a study of PD-1 blockade in classical Hodgkin lymphoma. Relapse after autologous stem cell transplantation occurred in every patient, and brentuximab vedotin exposure varied. The repertoire was sequenced with immunoSEQ multiplex PCR; TCRdb's copy has only in-frame clones and lacks some. The sample contains 90,000 to 120,000 clones, roughly nine tenths of which appear only once. The sample consisted of peripheral blood mononuclear cells (PBMCs), taken before the second cycle of nivolumab. These receptors came from a human donor with classical Hodgkin lymphoma.

This CDR3 is CAGRTGGAYEQYF. CDR3 DNA sequence: TGTGCCGGACGGACAGGGGGTGCCTACGAGCAGTACTTC. The rearrangement joins TRBV30 to TRBJ2-7, with TRBD1 identical over 10 bases. Germline V gives CDR1 GTSNPN, CDR2 SVGIG (reference sequence). Trimming at V came to 8 bases and at J to 2 bases, leaving 6 bases not matched to a gene. The CDR3 sequence is 13 residues long.

V gene TRBV7-2 combines with J gene TRBJ2-1; 13 bases map to TRBD2. CDR3 size: 17 residues. Trimming took 4 bases from V and 10 from J; bases not matched to a gene: 13. Germline lookup yields CDR1 SGHTA and CDR2 FQGNSA. DNA of the CDR3: TGTGCCAGCAGCTCCGTCGCCGGGACTAGCGGGGTGAGGGAGCAGTTCTTC. Protein product: CASSSVAGTSGVREQFF.

This clone was seen a single time. The chain has TRBV10-2 and TRBJ2-1; 8 bases are a match to TRBD2. CDR1 and CDR2 (germline): WSHSY, SAAADI. J was trimmed by 2 bases and V by 4 bases; bases with no gene match: 19. The CDR3 covers 20 residues. CDR3 loop: CASSGPGLADGGSTYNEQFF. The DNA for the CDR3 is TGCGCCAGCAGTGGGCCCGGACTAGCCGACGGAGGGAGCACCTACAATGAGCAGTTCTTC.

The rearrangement joins TRBV5-4 to TRBJ2-7, with 11 positions matching TRBD2. In germline, CDR1 is SGHNT, CDR2 YYREEE (reference sequence). Trimming cost V 2 bases and J 5 bases; bases outside gene matches: 9. CDR3 size: 16 residues. This CDR3 reads CASSFPGTSGRDEQYF. CDR3 in DNA: TGTGCCAGCAGCTTCCCCGGGACTAGCGGTCGCGACGAGCAGTACTTC.